This TCR beta chain was obtained from a study of vaccination and CD4 T cells after COVID-19. For the study at large: Convalescent individuals exhibited SARS-CoV-2 positivity on nasal swab PCR, with nine or ten mild and one severe presentation.

Notes on the study in general: Convalescent patients displayed a median roughly 88% of reactive clones emerging only post-vaccination.

Treatment in this sample: approximately nine-day PBMC culture with coronavirus spike peptide pools or control peptides (ViraFEST assay). Once obtained from cultured CD4+ T cells, the DNA was sequenced using the Oncomine TCR Beta short-read assay. TCRdb reprocessed the PCR reads with MiXCR, giving one entry per CDR3 protein. The sample records approximately 8,400 distinct CDR3 sequences, around two thirds being singletons. Turning to this clonotype: Its antigen is as yet unknown.

V gave up 5 bases and J gave up 10 bases, with 17 bases separating them. Per germline, CDR1 SEHNR and CDR2 FQNEAQ (reference sequence). This CDR3 contains 13 residues. The source of this sequence is a human donor who had recovered from COVID-19. This chain connects TRBV7-9 to TRBJ1-1; D perhaps matches TRBD1 (5 bases). The sequencing sample was made of CD4+ T cells from blood, cultured in vitro. CDR3 DNA sequence: TGTGCCAGCAGCCTGCAGAGGGACGTTGGAGCTTTCTTT. This translates into CASSLQRDVGAFF.